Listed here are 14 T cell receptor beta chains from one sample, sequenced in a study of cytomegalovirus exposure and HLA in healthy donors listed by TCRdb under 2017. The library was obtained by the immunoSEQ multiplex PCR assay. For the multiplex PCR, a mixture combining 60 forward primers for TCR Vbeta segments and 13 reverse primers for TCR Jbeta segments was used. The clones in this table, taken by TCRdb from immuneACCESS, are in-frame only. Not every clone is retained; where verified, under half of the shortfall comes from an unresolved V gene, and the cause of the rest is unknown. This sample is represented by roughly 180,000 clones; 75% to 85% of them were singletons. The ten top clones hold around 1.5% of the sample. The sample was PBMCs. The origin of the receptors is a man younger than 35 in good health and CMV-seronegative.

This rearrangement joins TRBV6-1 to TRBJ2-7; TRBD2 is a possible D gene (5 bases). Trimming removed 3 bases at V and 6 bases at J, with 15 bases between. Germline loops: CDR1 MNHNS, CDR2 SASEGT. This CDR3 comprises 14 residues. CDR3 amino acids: CASSEVGNVVEQYF. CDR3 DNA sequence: TGTGCCAGCAGTGAGGTCGGGAACGTAGTCGAGCAGTACTTC.

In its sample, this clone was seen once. DNA of the CDR3: TGTGCCAGCAGTACGGGACAGGGAAGGAATTCACCCCTCCACTTT. It encodes CASSTGQGRNSPLHF. The rearrangement uses TRBV2 and TRBJ1-6; 9 nucleotides match TRBD1. V dropped 5 bases and J dropped 7; count of bases not matched to a gene: 6. CDR1 and CDR2 from the germline V gene are SNHLY and FYNNEI. CDR3 length: 15 residues.

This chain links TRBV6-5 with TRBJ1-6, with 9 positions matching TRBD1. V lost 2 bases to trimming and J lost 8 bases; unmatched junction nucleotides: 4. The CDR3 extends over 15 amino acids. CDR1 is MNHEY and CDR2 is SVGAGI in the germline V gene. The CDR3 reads CASSYTTGGDSPLHF. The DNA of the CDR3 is TGTGCCAGCAGTTACACGACAGGGGGTGATTCACCCCTCCACTTT.

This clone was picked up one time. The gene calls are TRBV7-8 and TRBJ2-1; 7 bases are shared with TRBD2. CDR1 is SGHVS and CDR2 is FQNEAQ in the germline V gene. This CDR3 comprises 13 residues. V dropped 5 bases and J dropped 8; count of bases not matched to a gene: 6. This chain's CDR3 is CASSLRLADEQFF. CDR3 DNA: TGTGCCAGCAGCCTAAGACTAGCCGATGAGCAGTTCTTC.

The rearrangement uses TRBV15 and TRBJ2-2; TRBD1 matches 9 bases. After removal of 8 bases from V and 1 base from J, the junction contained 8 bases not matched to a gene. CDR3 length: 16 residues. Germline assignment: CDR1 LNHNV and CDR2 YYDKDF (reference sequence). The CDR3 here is CATSLDRGRNTGELFF. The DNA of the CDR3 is TGTGCCACCTCCTTGGACAGGGGCCGGAACACCGGGGAGCTGTTTTTT.

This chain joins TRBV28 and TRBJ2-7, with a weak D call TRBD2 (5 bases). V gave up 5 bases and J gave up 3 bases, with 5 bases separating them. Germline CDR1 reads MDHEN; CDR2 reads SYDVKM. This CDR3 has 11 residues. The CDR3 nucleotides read TGTGCCAGCAGTCGGGACTACGAGCAGTACTTC. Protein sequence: CASSRDYEQYF.

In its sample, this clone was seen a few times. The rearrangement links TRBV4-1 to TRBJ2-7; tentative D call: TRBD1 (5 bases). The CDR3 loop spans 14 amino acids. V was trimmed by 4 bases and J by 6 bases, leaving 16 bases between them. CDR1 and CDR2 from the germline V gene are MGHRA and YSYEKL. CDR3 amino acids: CASSLSGPQGEQYF. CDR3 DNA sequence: TGCGCCAGCAGCCTATCCGGGCCCCAGGGCGAGCAGTACTTC.

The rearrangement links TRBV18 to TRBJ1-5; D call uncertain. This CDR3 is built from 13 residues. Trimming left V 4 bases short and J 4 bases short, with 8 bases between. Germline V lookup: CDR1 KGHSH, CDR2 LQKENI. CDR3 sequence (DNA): TGTGCCAGCTCACAGAGGTCTAATCAGCCCCAGCATTTT. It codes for CASSQRSNQPQHF.

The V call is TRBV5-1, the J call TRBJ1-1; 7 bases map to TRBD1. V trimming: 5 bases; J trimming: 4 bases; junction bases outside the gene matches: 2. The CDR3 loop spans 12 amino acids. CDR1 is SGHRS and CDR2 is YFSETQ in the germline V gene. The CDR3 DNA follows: TGCGCCAGCAGGGCAGGGGGCACTGAAGCTTTCTTT. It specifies CASRAGGTEAFF.

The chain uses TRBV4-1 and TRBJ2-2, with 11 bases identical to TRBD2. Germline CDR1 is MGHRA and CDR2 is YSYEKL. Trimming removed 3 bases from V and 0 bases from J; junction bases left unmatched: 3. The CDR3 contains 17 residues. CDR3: CASSQGLADANTGELFF. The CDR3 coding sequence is TGCGCCAGCAGCCAGGGACTAGCGGACGCGAACACCGGGGAGCTGTTTTTT.

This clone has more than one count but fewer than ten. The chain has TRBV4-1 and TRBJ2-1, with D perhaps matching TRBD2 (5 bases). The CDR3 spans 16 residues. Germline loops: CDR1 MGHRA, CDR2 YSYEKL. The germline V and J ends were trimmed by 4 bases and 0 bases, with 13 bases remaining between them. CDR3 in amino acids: CASSPRASGSYNEQFF. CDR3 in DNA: TGCGCCAGCAGCCCCCGGGCCAGCGGCTCCTACAATGAGCAGTTCTTC.

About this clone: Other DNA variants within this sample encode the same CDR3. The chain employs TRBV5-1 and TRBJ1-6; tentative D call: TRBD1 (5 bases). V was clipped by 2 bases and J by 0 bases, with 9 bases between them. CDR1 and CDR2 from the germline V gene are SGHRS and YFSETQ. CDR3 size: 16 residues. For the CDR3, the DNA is TGCGCCAGCAGCTTTAGGGGAAACTCCTATAATTCACCCCTCCACTTT. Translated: CASSFRGNSYNSPLHF.

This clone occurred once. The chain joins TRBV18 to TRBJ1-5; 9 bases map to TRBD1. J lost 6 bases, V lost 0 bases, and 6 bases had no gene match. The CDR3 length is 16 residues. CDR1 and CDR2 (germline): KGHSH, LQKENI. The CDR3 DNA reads TGTGCCAGCTCACCACCGATGGGGACAGGGCTTCAGCCCCAGCATTTT. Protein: CASSPPMGTGLQPQHF.

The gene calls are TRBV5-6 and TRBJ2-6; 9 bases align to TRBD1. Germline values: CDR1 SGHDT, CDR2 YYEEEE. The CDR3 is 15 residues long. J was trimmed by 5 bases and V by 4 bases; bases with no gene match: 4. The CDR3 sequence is CASSRDRAWANVLTF. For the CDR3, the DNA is TGTGCCAGCAGCCGGGACAGGGCGTGGGCCAACGTCCTGACTTTC. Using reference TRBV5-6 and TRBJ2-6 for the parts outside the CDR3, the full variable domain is DAGVTQSPTHLIKTRGQQVTLRCSPKSGHDTVSWYQQALGQGPQFIFQYYEEEERQRGNFPDRFSGHQFPNYSSELNVNALLLGDSALYLCASSRDRAWANVLTFGAGSRLTVL.